These T cell receptor beta chains were read from a single sample in a study of regulatory T cells in long-lasting Graves disease. TCRdb itself ran the multiplex PCR reads through MiXCR, one entry per CDR3 protein. The table includes 530,000 or so distinct CDR3 sequences, 15% to 20% detected once. A further study also used this sample, focusing on T cells in Graves' hyperthyroidism and ophthalmopathy.

The sample was peripheral blood mononuclear cells (PBMCs), taken at new diagnosis, from a patient treated with antithyroid drugs. The source is a man aged 18-30 years with Graves disease. The CDR3 runs from the conserved cysteine through the conserved F or W. Fields, in order: D gene, clone size, V gene, J gene, CDR3 protein, CDR3 DNA. The D gene is left open where the match is weak. Clone size appears in some rows only: once, few, many, or a class for an expanded clone.

D gene: NA
clone size: NA
V gene: TRBV11-2
J gene: TRBJ1-2
CDR3 protein: CASSQRPGVPGYTF
CDR3 DNA: TGTGCCAGCAGCCAACGGCCCGGTGTCCCTGGCTACACCTTC

D gene: TRBD1
clone size: NA
V gene: TRBV9
J gene: TRBJ2-7
CDR3 protein: CASSVGPGQGAEQYF
CDR3 DNA: TGTGCCAGCAGCGTAGGCCCGGGACAGGGGGCCGAGCAGTACTTC

D gene: NA
clone size: few
V gene: TRBV5-1
J gene: TRBJ2-3
CDR3 protein: CASSLNPGNRTDTQYF
CDR3 DNA: TGCGCCAGCAGCTTGAATCCGGGGAACCGCACAGATACGCAGTATTTT

D gene: NA
clone size: many
V gene: TRBV3-1
J gene: TRBJ1-5
CDR3 protein: CASSHTERDQPQHF
CDR3 DNA: TGTGCCAGCAGTCACACAGAGAGAGATCAGCCCCAGCATTTT

D gene: NA
clone size: NA
V gene: TRBV20-1
J gene: TRBJ1-1
CDR3 protein: CSAAPHSANTEAFF
CDR3 DNA: TGCAGTGCTGCCCCTCACTCGGCGAACACTGAAGCTTTCTTT

D gene: NA
clone size: many
V gene: TRBV3-1
J gene: TRBJ1-1
CDR3 protein: CASSLGQDTEAFF
CDR3 DNA: TGTGCCAGCAGCCTTGGACAAGACACTGAAGCTTTCTTT

D gene: NA
clone size: few
V gene: TRBV30
J gene: TRBJ1-5
CDR3 protein: CAWIGKGVMDQPQHF
CDR3 DNA: TGTGCCTGGATTGGGAAAGGGGTAATGGATCAGCCCCAGCATTTT

D gene: TRBD2
clone size: many
V gene: TRBV12-3/TRBV12-4
J gene: TRBJ2-5
CDR3 protein: CASSIAGGWETQYF
CDR3 DNA: TGTGCCAGCAGCATAGCGGGAGGGTGGGAGACCCAGTACTTC

D gene: NA
clone size: NA
V gene: TRBV20-1
J gene: TRBJ2-7
CDR3 protein: CSALGTLGPRFEQYF
CDR3 DNA: TGCAGTGCTCTAGGGACCTTGGGACCGCGTTTCGAGCAGTACTTC

D gene: TRBD1
clone size: NA
V gene: TRBV12-3/TRBV12-4
J gene: TRBJ1-5
CDR3 protein: CASRAGQGNQPQHF
CDR3 DNA: TGTGCCAGCAGGGCGGGACAGGGCAATCAGCCCCAGCATTTT

D gene: TRBD1
clone size: many
V gene: TRBV2
J gene: TRBJ2-7
CDR3 protein: CASSDPGTGSYEQYF
CDR3 DNA: TGTGCCAGCAGTGATCCCGGGACAGGGTCCTACGAGCAGTACTTC

D gene: TRBD2
clone size: many
V gene: TRBV7-9
J gene: TRBJ2-1
CDR3 protein: CASSNQGLAGGNEQFF
CDR3 DNA: TGTGCCAGCAGCAATCAGGGACTAGCGGGAGGTAATGAGCAGTTCTTC

D gene: NA
clone size: many
V gene: TRBV11-2
J gene: TRBJ1-5
CDR3 protein: CASSLAGHNQPQHF
CDR3 DNA: TGTGCCAGCAGCTTAGCAGGGCACAATCAGCCCCAGCATTTT

D gene: NA
clone size: few
V gene: TRBV25-1
J gene: TRBJ1-4
CDR3 protein: CASSGSRGAREKLFF
CDR3 DNA: TGTGCCAGCAGTGGTTCTCGGGGGGCACGTGAAAAACTGTTTTTT

D gene: TRBD1
clone size: NA
V gene: TRBV7-9
J gene: TRBJ1-4
CDR3 protein: CASSLGRTGEKLFF
CDR3 DNA: TGTGCCAGCAGCTTGGGCAGGACAGGCGAAAAACTGTTTTTT

D gene: NA
clone size: few
V gene: TRBV27
J gene: TRBJ2-2
CDR3 protein: CATKKEGLGAGELFF
CDR3 DNA: TGTGCTACCAAGAAAGAGGGGTTAGGGGCCGGGGAGCTGTTTTTT

D gene: TRBD2
clone size: many
V gene: TRBV12-3/TRBV12-4
J gene: TRBJ2-3
CDR3 protein: CASGVTSGSADTQYF
CDR3 DNA: TGTGCCAGCGGAGTGACTAGCGGGAGTGCAGATACGCAGTATTTT

D gene: TRBD1
clone size: NA
V gene: TRBV20-1
J gene: TRBJ2-7
CDR3 protein: CSARDGGTGNYEQYF
CDR3 DNA: TGCAGTGCTAGAGATGGTGGGACAGGGAACTACGAGCAGTACTTC

D gene: NA
clone size: many
V gene: TRBV9
J gene: TRBJ1-1
CDR3 protein: CASSVENRVGNTEAFF
CDR3 DNA: TGTGCCAGCAGCGTCGAGAATAGGGTGGGGAACACTGAAGCTTTCTTT

D gene: NA
clone size: NA
V gene: TRBV28
J gene: TRBJ2-5
CDR3 protein: CASAEGIVEAQYF
CDR3 DNA: TGTGCCAGCGCCGAGGGGATCGTAGAGGCCCAGTACTTC

D gene: NA
clone size: many
V gene: TRBV20-1
J gene: TRBJ2-3
CDR3 protein: CSAPWADTQYF
CDR3 DNA: TGCAGTGCTCCCTGGGCGGATACGCAGTATTTT

D gene: NA
clone size: NA
V gene: TRBV9
J gene: TRBJ2-3
CDR3 protein: CASSARGSGTDTQYF
CDR3 DNA: TGTGCCAGCAGCGCGAGAGGCTCCGGCACAGATACGCAGTATTTT

D gene: NA
clone size: NA
V gene: TRBV20-1
J gene: TRBJ1-5
CDR3 protein: CSARDVGGRGQPQHF
CDR3 DNA: TGCAGTGCTAGAGATGTGGGGGGCCGAGGGCAGCCCCAGCATTTT

D gene: TRBD2
clone size: many
V gene: TRBV7-9
J gene: TRBJ2-3
CDR3 protein: CASSETSADTQYF
CDR3 DNA: TGTGCCAGCAGCGAGACTAGCGCAGATACGCAGTATTTT

D gene: NA
clone size: many
V gene: TRBV28
J gene: TRBJ2-7
CDR3 protein: CASYKEDNPYEQYF
CDR3 DNA: TGTGCCAGCTACAAGGAGGATAACCCCTACGAGCAGTACTTC

D gene: TRBD1
clone size: many
V gene: TRBV6-1
J gene: TRBJ2-7
CDR3 protein: CASRTTGVPYEQYF
CDR3 DNA: TGTGCCAGCCGTACTACAGGGGTTCCCTACGAGCAGTACTTC

D gene: NA
clone size: NA
V gene: TRBV27
J gene: TRBJ2-3
CDR3 protein: CASSPRTLSTDTQYF
CDR3 DNA: TGTGCCAGCAGCCCTCGGACACTTAGCACAGATACGCAGTATTTT

D gene: NA
clone size: few
V gene: TRBV7-8
J gene: TRBJ2-6
CDR3 protein: CASSETRVLLASGANVLTF
CDR3 DNA: TGTGCCAGCAGCGAAACGCGGGTCCTCCTAGCCTCTGGGGCCAACGTCCTGACTTTC

D gene: NA
clone size: many
V gene: TRBV27
J gene: TRBJ1-1
CDR3 protein: CASSVSGNTEAFF
CDR3 DNA: TGTGCCAGCAGCGTATCGGGGAACACTGAAGCTTTCTTT

D gene: NA
clone size: NA
V gene: TRBV28
J gene: TRBJ1-4
CDR3 protein: CASRRGINEKLFF
CDR3 DNA: TGTGCCAGCCGGCGGGGAATCAATGAAAAACTGTTTTTT

D gene: NA
clone size: few
V gene: TRBV19
J gene: TRBJ1-2
CDR3 protein: CASSSGQFYGYTF
CDR3 DNA: TGTGCCAGTAGTTCCGGACAGTTCTATGGCTACACCTTC

D gene: TRBD2
clone size: NA
V gene: TRBV27
J gene: TRBJ2-4
CDR3 protein: CASSSRTSLAKNIQYF
CDR3 DNA: TGTGCCAGCAGTTCCCGGACTAGCCTGGCCAAAAACATTCAGTACTTC

D gene: NA
clone size: few
V gene: TRBV2
J gene: TRBJ2-1
CDR3 protein: CASSGRERYNEQFF
CDR3 DNA: TGTGCCAGCAGTGGGAGGGAACGTTACAATGAGCAGTTCTTC

D gene: TRBD1
clone size: many
V gene: TRBV12-3/TRBV12-4
J gene: TRBJ1-2
CDR3 protein: CASSEKTGIYGYTF
CDR3 DNA: TGTGCCAGCAGCGAAAAGACAGGGATCTATGGCTACACCTTC

D gene: NA
clone size: many
V gene: TRBV27
J gene: TRBJ2-7
CDR3 protein: CASSLKGAGWEQYF
CDR3 DNA: TGTGCCAGCAGTTTAAAAGGGGCTGGTTGGGAGCAGTACTTC

D gene: NA
clone size: NA
V gene: TRBV4-1
J gene: TRBJ1-2
CDR3 protein: CASSQEVRTGSHYGYTF
CDR3 DNA: TGCGCCAGCAGCCAAGAGGTTCGTACAGGGAGTCACTATGGCTACACCTTC

D gene: NA
clone size: few
V gene: TRBV20-1
J gene: TRBJ1-5
CDR3 protein: CSARPSGGNQPQHF
CDR3 DNA: TGCAGTGCCAGGCCCTCGGGTGGCAATCAGCCCCAGCATTTT

D gene: TRBD1
clone size: many
V gene: TRBV12-3/TRBV12-4
J gene: TRBJ1-4
CDR3 protein: CASSLDRADEKLFF
CDR3 DNA: TGTGCCAGCAGTTTGGACAGGGCGGACGAAAAACTGTTTTTT

D gene: NA
clone size: NA
V gene: TRBV7-8
J gene: TRBJ2-7
CDR3 protein: CASSSLSGALSYEQYF
CDR3 DNA: TGTGCCAGCAGCTCACTTAGTGGTGCGTTATCCTACGAGCAGTACTTC

D gene: TRBD2
clone size: NA
V gene: TRBV5-1
J gene: TRBJ2-1
CDR3 protein: CASRAIAGGKNEQFF
CDR3 DNA: TGCGCCAGCAGAGCTATAGCGGGAGGGAAGAATGAGCAGTTCTTC

D gene: NA
clone size: few
V gene: TRBV13
J gene: TRBJ2-2
CDR3 protein: CASSFGFSSEDTGELFF
CDR3 DNA: TGTGCCAGCAGCTTCGGGTTCTCTAGCGAGGACACCGGGGAGCTGTTTTTT

D gene: NA
clone size: few
V gene: TRBV30
J gene: TRBJ1-1
CDR3 protein: CAWSFTYTEAFF
CDR3 DNA: TGTGCCTGGAGTTTTACATACACTGAAGCTTTCTTT

D gene: NA
clone size: many
V gene: TRBV27
J gene: TRBJ2-2
CDR3 protein: CASSRVGGELFF
CDR3 DNA: TGTGCCAGCAGTCGGGTCGGCGGGGAGCTGTTTTTT

D gene: NA
clone size: many
V gene: TRBV7-2
J gene: TRBJ2-5
CDR3 protein: CASSLKVETQYF
CDR3 DNA: TGTGCCAGCAGCCTCAAAGTAGAGACCCAGTACTTC

D gene: TRBD1
clone size: NA
V gene: TRBV9
J gene: TRBJ1-6
CDR3 protein: CASSPRTGQLAPLHF
CDR3 DNA: TGTGCCAGCAGCCCTCGGACAGGGCAACTTGCACCCCTCCACTTT

D gene: TRBD2
clone size: many
V gene: TRBV5-1
J gene: TRBJ2-3
CDR3 protein: CASGPSGRADITQYF
CDR3 DNA: TGCGCCAGCGGCCCTAGCGGGAGGGCGGATATTACGCAGTATTTT

D gene: NA
clone size: many
V gene: TRBV28
J gene: TRBJ2-5
CDR3 protein: CASRLRERQRQETQYF
CDR3 DNA: TGTGCCAGCAGGTTGAGGGAGCGACAACGACAAGAGACCCAGTACTTC

D gene: NA
clone size: NA
V gene: TRBV9
J gene: TRBJ2-1
CDR3 protein: CASSVGTGEQFF
CDR3 DNA: TGTGCCAGCAGCGTAGGGACGGGTGAGCAGTTCTTC

D gene: TRBD2
clone size: many
V gene: TRBV11-2
J gene: TRBJ2-7
CDR3 protein: CASSPQGLDFFEQYF
CDR3 DNA: TGTGCCAGCAGCCCACAGGGACTAGACTTTTTCGAGCAGTACTTC

D gene: TRBD1
clone size: many
V gene: TRBV28
J gene: TRBJ1-1
CDR3 protein: CASRAEGAYTEAFF
CDR3 DNA: TGTGCCAGCAGGGCGGAGGGGGCTTACACTGAAGCTTTCTTT